One and the same sample provided the 10 T cell receptor beta chains below, sequenced in a study of blood T cell repertoires in COVID-19 (dated by TCRdb to the early 2020s). Receptor amplification or capture employed the immunoSEQ multiplex PCR assay. This is the immuneACCESS table as TCRdb keeps it, with only in-frame sequences that have V and J called. A part of the clones is gone; compared with another copy, unresolved V genes explain less than half, and the rest is unexplained. The sample records 100,000 to 150,000 clones, around 86% of which are singletons. Clones ranked in the top ten supply about 9.6% of the sample. Sequences were obtained from peripheral blood. The receptors derive from a man between 40 and 49 years old with active or convalescent COVID-19.

This sequence joins TRBV5-4 and TRBJ2-5; 7 bases match TRBD1. Trimming cost V 2 bases and J 5 bases; bases outside gene matches: 12. Germline values: CDR1 SGHNT, CDR2 YYREEE (reference sequence). The CDR3 contains 16 residues. The CDR3 nucleotides read TGTGCCAGCAGCTTTTCCGGGACAGTAGGTTCCGAGACCCAGTACTTC. Its translation is CASSFSGTVGSETQYF.

V is TRBV30 and J is TRBJ1-1; D gene uncertain. The CDR3 has 13 residues. Germline CDR1 is GTSNPN and CDR2 is SVGIG (reference sequence). Trimming cost V 1 base and J 1 base, with 7 bases left between them. In nucleotides, the CDR3 is TGTGCCTGGAGTGGACAACCGAACACTGAAGCTTTCTTT. Encoded protein: CAWSGQPNTEAFF.

The chain has TRBV9 and TRBJ2-7; 7 bases fit TRBD1. Trimming took 0 bases from V and 3 from J; bases not matched to a gene: 3. The CDR3 runs 14 residues. Germline lookup yields CDR1 SGDLS and CDR2 YYNGEE. CDR3 protein: CASSVGDSYYEQYF. CDR3 sequence (DNA): TGTGCCAGCAGCGTAGGGGACAGTTACTACGAGCAGTACTTC.

The chain uses TRBV6-5 and TRBJ1-5; possibly TRBD1 for D (6 bases). V was shortened by 6 bases and J by 4 bases, with 13 bases between the two germline ends. The length of the CDR3 is 14 residues. The germline V gene has CDR1 MNHEY and CDR2 SVGAGI. In DNA, the CDR3 is TGTGCCAGCAGGGGGGCAGGCCCAAATCAGCCCCAGCATTTT. This codes for CASRGAGPNQPQHF.

The J gene is TRBJ2-5, the V gene TRBV7-2; 7 nucleotides align to TRBD2. This CDR3 spans 13 amino acids. Unmatched junction bases numbered 5, after V lost 6 bases and J lost 4 bases. The germline V gene encodes CDR1 SGHTA and CDR2 FQGNSA. CDR3 in amino acids: CASSRGVSETQYF. The CDR3 bases are TGTGCCAGCAGTCGGGGGGTGTCAGAGACCCAGTACTTC.

Here the CDR3 reads CASGLTTGPYEQYF. The CDR3 DNA follows: TGTGCTAGTGGCCTAACAACAGGGCCCTACGAGCAGTACTTC. The chain recombines TRBV12-5 with TRBJ2-7, with a tentative D call TRBD1 (6 bases). CDR3 size: 14 residues. Germline V gene sequence: CDR1 LGHNT, CDR2 FRNRAP. V was cut by 6 bases and J by 2 bases, with 14 bases left in between.

The V call is TRBV25-1, the J call TRBJ1-4; D is ambiguous. Germline V gene lookup returns CDR1 MGHDK and CDR2 SYGVNS. The V end lost 1 base, the J end lost 5 bases, and 11 bases lay between the germline ends. This CDR3 spans 15 amino acids. The CDR3 coding sequence is TGTGCCAGCAGTGAATCGACCCTAGAGAATGAAAAACTGTTTTTT. It yields the protein CASSESTLENEKLFF.

This clone occurred once. J is TRBJ2-5 and V is TRBV2; TRBD1 might be the D (6 bases). Per germline, CDR1 SNHLY and CDR2 FYNNEI. The length of the CDR3 is 15 residues. V dropped 8 bases and J dropped 3 bases, with 19 bases sitting between them. As DNA, the CDR3 is TGTGCCAGCGGTCAGGGGAGACTCACAAAAGAGACCCAGTACTTC. Its translation: CASGQGRLTKETQYF.

The J gene is TRBJ1-4, the V gene TRBV2, with TRBD1 as a possible D gene (5 bases). This CDR3 comprises 14 residues. Trimming pared 6 bases from V and 2 bases from J, leaving 10 bases between. Germline V gene sequence: CDR1 SNHLY, CDR2 FYNNEI. As DNA, the CDR3 is TGTGCCAGCAGACAGGTCTCCACTAATGAAAAACTGTTTTTT. This encodes CASRQVSTNEKLFF.

The table lists this clone with a count of one. The gene calls are TRBV6-5 and TRBJ1-3; no firm D call. Trimming stripped 4 bases from V and 0 bases from J, with 7 bases between. The CDR3 extends over 14 amino acids. CDR1 MNHEY and CDR2 SVGAGI come from the germline V gene. CDR3 nucleotide sequence: TGTGCCAGCAGTTCTCCTTCCTCTGGAAACACCATATATTTT. Its translation: CASSSPSSGNTIYF.